This T cell receptor (beta chain) was captured in a study of STAT5B mutations in CD4+ large granular lymphocyte leukemia. Overall study findings and caveats: Without putative leukemic clones, patient CD4-sorted repertoires remained more clonal than healthy CD4+ repertoires.

Data came from immunoSEQ multiplex PCR; TCRdb stores just in-frame clones and leaves some out. The profile covers around 33,000 clones, with 69% appearing a single time and 2.5% to 3% taken by the ten largest. As for this clone: Its specificity is unknown.

Sequences were obtained from CD4+ T cells from blood buffy coats. This clonotype originated in a human donor in good health.

Here the CDR3 DNA reads TGTGCCTGGAGCGGGCGGAGGGGTCCCTACGAGCAGTACTTC. The encoded protein is CAWSGRRGPYEQYF. The V and J genes are TRBV30 and TRBJ2-7; possibly TRBD2 for D (6 bases). The ends were cut back, 3 bases at V and 2 bases at J, with 14 bases in the middle. The germline V gene encodes CDR1 GTSNPN and CDR2 SVGIG (reference sequence). This CDR3 region has 14 residues.